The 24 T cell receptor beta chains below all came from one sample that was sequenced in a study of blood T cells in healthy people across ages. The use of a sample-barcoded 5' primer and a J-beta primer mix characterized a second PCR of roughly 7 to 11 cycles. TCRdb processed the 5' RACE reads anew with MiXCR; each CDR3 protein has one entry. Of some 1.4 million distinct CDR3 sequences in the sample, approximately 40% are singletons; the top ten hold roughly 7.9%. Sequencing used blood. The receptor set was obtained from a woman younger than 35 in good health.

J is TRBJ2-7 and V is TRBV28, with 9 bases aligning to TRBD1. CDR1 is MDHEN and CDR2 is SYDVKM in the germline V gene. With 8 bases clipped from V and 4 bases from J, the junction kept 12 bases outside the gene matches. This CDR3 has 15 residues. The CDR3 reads CASRIPGQGRYEQYF. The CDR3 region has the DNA TGTGCCAGCCGAATTCCGGGACAGGGTAGATACGAGCAGTACTTC.

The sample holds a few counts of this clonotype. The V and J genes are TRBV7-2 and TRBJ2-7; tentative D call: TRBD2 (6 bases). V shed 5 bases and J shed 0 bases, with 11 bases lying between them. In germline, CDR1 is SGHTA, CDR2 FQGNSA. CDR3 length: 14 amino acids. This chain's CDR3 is CASSRDGGSYEQYF. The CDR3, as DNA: TGTGCCAGCAGCCGAGACGGGGGCTCCTACGAGCAGTACTTC.

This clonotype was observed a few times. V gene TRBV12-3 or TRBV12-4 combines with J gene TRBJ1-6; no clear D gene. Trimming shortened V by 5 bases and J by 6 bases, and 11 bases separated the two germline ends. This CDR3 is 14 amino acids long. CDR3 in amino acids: CASSAGSSNSPLHF. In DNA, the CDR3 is TGTGCCAGCAGTGCTGGTAGTAGTAATTCACCCCTCCACTTT.

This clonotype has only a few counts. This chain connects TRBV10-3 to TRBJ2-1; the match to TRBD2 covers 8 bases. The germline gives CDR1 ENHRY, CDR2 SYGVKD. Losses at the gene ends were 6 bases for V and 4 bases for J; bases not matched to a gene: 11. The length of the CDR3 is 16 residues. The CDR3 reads CAISAPPSGSYNEQFF. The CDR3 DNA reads TGTGCCATCAGCGCACCGCCGAGCGGGAGTTACAATGAGCAGTTCTTC.

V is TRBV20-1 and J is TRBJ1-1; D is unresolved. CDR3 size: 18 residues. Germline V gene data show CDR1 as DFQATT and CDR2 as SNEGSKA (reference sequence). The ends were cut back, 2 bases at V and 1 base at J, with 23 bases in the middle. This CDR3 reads CSARPTASWPDWNTEAFF. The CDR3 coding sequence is TGCAGTGCTAGACCAACGGCCTCTTGGCCCGACTGGAACACTGAAGCTTTCTTT.

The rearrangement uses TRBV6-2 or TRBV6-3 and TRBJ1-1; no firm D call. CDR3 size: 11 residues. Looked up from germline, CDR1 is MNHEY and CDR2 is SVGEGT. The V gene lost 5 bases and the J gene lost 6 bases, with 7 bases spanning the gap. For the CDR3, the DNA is TGTGCCAGCAGTAACAGACCTGAAGCTTTCTTT. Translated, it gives CASSNRPEAFF.

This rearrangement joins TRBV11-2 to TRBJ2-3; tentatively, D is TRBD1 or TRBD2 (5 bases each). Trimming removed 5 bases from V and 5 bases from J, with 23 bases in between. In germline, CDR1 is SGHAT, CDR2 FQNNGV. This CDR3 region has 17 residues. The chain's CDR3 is CASSNGTLGRLGDTQYF. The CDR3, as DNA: TGTGCCAGCAGCAATGGGACCCTGGGCAGGTTAGGAGATACGCAGTATTTT. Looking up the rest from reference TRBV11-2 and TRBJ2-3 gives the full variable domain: EAGVAQSPRYKIIEKRQSVAFWCNPISGHATLYWYQQILGQGPKLLIQFQNNGVVDDSQLPKDRFSAERLKGVDSTLKIQPAKLEDSAVYLCASSNGTLGRLGDTQYFGPGTRLTVL.

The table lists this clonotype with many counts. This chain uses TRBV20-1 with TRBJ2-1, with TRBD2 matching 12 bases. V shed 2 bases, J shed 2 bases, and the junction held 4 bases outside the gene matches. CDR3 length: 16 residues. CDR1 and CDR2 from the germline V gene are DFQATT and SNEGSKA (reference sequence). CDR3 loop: CSARPSGGAPYNEQFF. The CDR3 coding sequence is TGCAGTGCTAGACCTAGCGGGGGGGCCCCCTACAATGAGCAGTTCTTC.

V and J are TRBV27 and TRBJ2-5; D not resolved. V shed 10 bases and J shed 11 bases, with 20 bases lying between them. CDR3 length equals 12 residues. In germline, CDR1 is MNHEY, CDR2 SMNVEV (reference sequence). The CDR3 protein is CATGYWVNEQYF. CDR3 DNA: TGTGCCACCGGATATTGGGTCAATGAGCAGTACTTC.

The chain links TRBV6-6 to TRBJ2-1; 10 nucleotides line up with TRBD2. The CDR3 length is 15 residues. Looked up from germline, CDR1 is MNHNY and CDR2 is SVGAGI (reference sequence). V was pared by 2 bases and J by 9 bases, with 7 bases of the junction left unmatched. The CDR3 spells CASSYGPSGSGEQFF. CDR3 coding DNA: TGTGCCAGCAGTTACGGTCCTAGCGGGAGTGGTGAGCAGTTCTTC.

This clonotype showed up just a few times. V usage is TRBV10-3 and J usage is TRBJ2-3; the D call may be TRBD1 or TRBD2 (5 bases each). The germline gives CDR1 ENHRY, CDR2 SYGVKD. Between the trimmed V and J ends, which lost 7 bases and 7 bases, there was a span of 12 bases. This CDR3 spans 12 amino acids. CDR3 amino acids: CAITDGGNTQYF. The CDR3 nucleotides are TGTGCCATCACCGATGGGGGAAATACGCAGTATTTT.

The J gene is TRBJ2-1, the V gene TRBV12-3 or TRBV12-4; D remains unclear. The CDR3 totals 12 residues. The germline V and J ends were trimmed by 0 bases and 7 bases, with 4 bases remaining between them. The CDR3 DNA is TGTGCCAGCAGTTTAGCGATTAATGAGCAGTTCTTC. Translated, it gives CASSLAINEQFF.

CDR3 amino acids: CASSQGQGYYGYTF. In DNA, the CDR3 is TGTGCCAGCAGCCAGGGACAGGGGTACTATGGCTACACCTTC. The chain combines TRBV7-9 with TRBJ1-2, with 10 bases fitting TRBD1. Looked up from germline, CDR1 is SEHNR and CDR2 is FQNEAQ (reference sequence). Trimming took 5 bases from V and 3 from J; bases not matched to a gene: 3. This CDR3 region has 14 residues.

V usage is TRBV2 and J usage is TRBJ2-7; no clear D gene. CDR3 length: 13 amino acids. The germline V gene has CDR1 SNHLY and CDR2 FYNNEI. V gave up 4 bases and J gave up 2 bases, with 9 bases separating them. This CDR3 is CASSADVTYEQYF. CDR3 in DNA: TGTGCCAGCAGTGCCGACGTAACCTACGAGCAGTACTTC.

The CDR3 sequence is CAISADIAYEQYF. The CDR3 nucleotides read TGTGCCATCAGTGCGGACATAGCCTACGAGCAGTACTTC. This rearrangement joins TRBV10-3 to TRBJ2-7; D perhaps matches TRBD1 (5 bases). V was trimmed by 4 bases and J by 2 bases, leaving 9 bases between them. The germline V gene encodes CDR1 ENHRY and CDR2 SYGVKD. This CDR3 is 13 amino acids long.

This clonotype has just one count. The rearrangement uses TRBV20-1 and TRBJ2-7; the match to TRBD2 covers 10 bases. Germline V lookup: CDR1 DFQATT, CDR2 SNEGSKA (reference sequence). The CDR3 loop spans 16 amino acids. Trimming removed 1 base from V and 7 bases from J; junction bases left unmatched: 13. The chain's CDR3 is CSARVSGGGRLDEQYF. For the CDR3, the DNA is TGCAGTGCTAGAGTAAGCGGGGGGGGACGGCTTGATGAGCAGTACTTC.

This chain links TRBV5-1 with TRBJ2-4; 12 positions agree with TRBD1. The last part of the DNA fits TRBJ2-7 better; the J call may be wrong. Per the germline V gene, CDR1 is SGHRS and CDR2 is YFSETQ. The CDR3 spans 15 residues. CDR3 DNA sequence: TGCGCCAGCAGCTCCCCGGGACAGGGGGCCAGCGAGCAGTACTTC. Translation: CASSSPGQGASEQYF.

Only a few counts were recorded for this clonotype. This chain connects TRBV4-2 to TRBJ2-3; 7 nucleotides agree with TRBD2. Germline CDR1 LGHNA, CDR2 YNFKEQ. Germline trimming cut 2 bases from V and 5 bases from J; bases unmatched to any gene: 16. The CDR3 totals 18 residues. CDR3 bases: TGTGCCAGCAGCCAAACCGCGGCGGGAGTTGGGCGGGGAGATACGCAGTATTTT. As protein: CASSQTAAGVGRGDTQYF.

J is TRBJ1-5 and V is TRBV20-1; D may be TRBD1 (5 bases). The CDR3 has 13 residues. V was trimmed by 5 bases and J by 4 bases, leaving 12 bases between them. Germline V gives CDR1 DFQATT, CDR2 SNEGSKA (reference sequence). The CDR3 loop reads CSAETAVNQPQHF. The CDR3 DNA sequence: TGCAGTGCTGAGACAGCCGTGAATCAGCCCCAGCATTTT.

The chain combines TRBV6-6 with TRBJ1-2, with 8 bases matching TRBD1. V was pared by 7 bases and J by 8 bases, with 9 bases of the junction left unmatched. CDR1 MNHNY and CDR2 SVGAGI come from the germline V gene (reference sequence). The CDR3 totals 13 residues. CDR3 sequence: CASKATGGDGYTF. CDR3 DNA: TGTGCCAGCAAGGCAACAGGGGGTGACGGCTACACCTTC.

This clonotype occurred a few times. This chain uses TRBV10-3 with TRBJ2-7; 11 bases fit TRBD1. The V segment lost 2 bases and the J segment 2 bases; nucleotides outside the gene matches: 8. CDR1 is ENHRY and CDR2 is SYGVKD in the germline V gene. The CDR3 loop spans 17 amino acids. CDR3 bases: TGTGCCATCAGTGAGCAATTAGGGACAGGGGGAACCTACGAGCAGTACTTC. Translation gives CAISEQLGTGGTYEQYF.

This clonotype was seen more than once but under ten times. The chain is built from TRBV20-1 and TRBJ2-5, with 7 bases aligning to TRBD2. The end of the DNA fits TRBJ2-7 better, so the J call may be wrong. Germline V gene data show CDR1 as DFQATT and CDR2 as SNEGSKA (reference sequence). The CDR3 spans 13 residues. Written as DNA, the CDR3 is TGCAGTGCTAGACGCCTAGCGGAGTACGAGCAGTACTTC. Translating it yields CSARRLAEYEQYF.

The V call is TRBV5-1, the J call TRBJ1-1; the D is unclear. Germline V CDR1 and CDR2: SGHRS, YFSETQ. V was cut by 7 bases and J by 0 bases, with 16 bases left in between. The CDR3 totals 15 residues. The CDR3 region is CASGPGSTLNTEAFF. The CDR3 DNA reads TGCGCCAGCGGTCCTGGGTCAACATTGAACACTGAAGCTTTCTTT.

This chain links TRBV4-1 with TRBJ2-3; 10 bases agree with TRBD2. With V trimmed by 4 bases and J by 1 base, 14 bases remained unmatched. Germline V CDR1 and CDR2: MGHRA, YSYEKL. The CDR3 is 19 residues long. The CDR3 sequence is CASSPGRSTSGIGTDTQYF. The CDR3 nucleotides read TGCGCCAGCAGCCCAGGTCGCAGCACTAGCGGGATTGGCACAGATACGCAGTATTTT.